Below are 32 T cell receptor beta chains sequenced from a single sample in a study of molecular identifiers for immune sequencing clone quantification. Each CDR3 protein gets one entry after TCRdb re-called the PCR reads with MiXCR. The repertoire holds roughly 97,000 distinct CDR3 sequences, 24% seen once, with roughly 1% in the top ten. What was sequenced was naive CD8+ T cells from blood, with Jurkat cell RNA spiked in. Specified subset: FACS-sorted CD8+CD4-CCR7+CD45RA+ naive T cells. Receptors originate from a human donor in good health. Some libraries in this study had Jurkat cell RNA spiked in.

On this clonotype itself: Germline is not matched at one junction end, which may reflect a read error. The chain is built from TRBV7-2 and TRBJ2-1; perhaps TRBD2 as D (5 bases). The germline gives CDR1 SGHTA, CDR2 FQGNSA. The CDR3 is made up of 15 amino acids. CDR3: CGSSVDGSAYNEQFF. CDR3 DNA: TGTGGCAGCAGCGTAGATGGGAGCGCCTACAATGAGCAGTTCTTC.

This clonotype has just a few counts. The chain couples TRBV10-2 to TRBJ1-1; perhaps TRBD1 as D (6 bases). The CDR3 consists of 15 residues. Trimming cost V 1 base and J 7 bases, with 16 bases left between them. Germline CDR1 WSHSY, CDR2 SAAADI. For the CDR3, the DNA is TGCGCCAGCAGTGAGTTTAGGACAGCTGTGGGTGAAGCTTTCTTT. Protein: CASSEFRTAVGEAFF.

This clonotype was recorded at least ten times. The chain has TRBV28 and TRBJ1-2, with a possible D match to TRBD1 (6 bases). V lost 7 bases, J lost 4 bases, and 22 bases lay in between. The CDR3 runs to 16 residues. Germline loops: CDR1 MDHEN, CDR2 SYDVKM. The DNA of the CDR3 is TGTGCCAGCACCCTTATACAGGGTCCCCTTGGCTATGGCTACACCTTC. Its protein product is CASTLIQGPLGYGYTF.

This clonotype was seen a few times. This rearrangement joins TRBV3-1 to TRBJ2-1; unclear D gene. The CDR3 covers 11 residues. The V end was cut by 4 bases, the J end by 8 bases, with 6 bases between. The germline V gene has CDR1 LGHDT and CDR2 YNNKEL (reference sequence). The CDR3 coding sequence is TGTGCCAGCAGCCTAATGGATGAGCAGTTCTTC. Translated, it gives CASSLMDEQFF.

Comments on this clonotype: One end of the junction is discordant with germline, which a read error may explain. The J gene is TRBJ2-3, the V gene TRBV13; no clear D gene. Germline V gives CDR1 PRHDT, CDR2 FYEKMQ (reference sequence). CDR3 length: 13 residues. DNA for the CDR3: TGTGCCAGCGGCCACGCCACGAATCGGGCGCAATATTTT. As protein: CASGHATNRAQYF.

This clonotype has ten or more counts. This chain links TRBV27 with TRBJ2-7; the match to TRBD1 covers 7 bases. Germline CDR1 MNHEY, CDR2 SMNVEV (reference sequence). The CDR3 has 13 amino acids. Losses at the gene ends were 4 bases for V and 4 bases for J; bases not matched to a gene: 4. The CDR3 DNA sequence: TGTGCCAGCAGTTACTCACAGGGGTACGAGCAGTACTTC. It translates to CASSYSQGYEQYF.

Notes on this clonotype: The CDR3 does not end in the conserved phenylalanine or tryptophan, so this is likely a read error. The V gene is TRBV9, the J gene TRBJ2-2, with 8 bases identical to TRBD2. The germline V gene has CDR1 SGDLS and CDR2 YYNGEE. This CDR3 contains 14 residues. The CDR3 DNA sequence: TGCGCCAGCAGCGCGGGACTAGTGCCCGGGGAGCTGTTTTCT. Translated: CASSAGLVPGELFS.

The chain uses TRBV2 and TRBJ1-5; possible D gene TRBD1, 5 bases. The germline CDR1 and CDR2 sequences are SNHLY and FYNNEI. Trimming removed 7 bases from V and 0 bases from J, with 13 bases in between. This CDR3 comprises 15 residues. The chain's CDR3 is CASNRGAVSNQPQHF. The CDR3 nucleotides are TGTGCCAGCAACCGTGGGGCAGTTAGCAATCAGCCCCAGCATTTT. Looking up the rest from reference TRBV2 and TRBJ1-5 gives the full variable domain: EPEVTQTPSHQVTQMGQEVILRCVPISNHLYFYWYRQILGQKVEFLVSFYNNEISEKSEIFDDQFSVERPDGSNFTLKIRSTKLEDSAMYFCASNRGAVSNQPQHFGDGTRLSIL.

Concerning this clonotype: A much larger clonotype is one base distant, so this may be a read error. Without the conserved terminal phenylalanine or tryptophan, this CDR3 likely stems from a read error. V gene TRBV6-2 or TRBV6-3 combines with J gene TRBJ2-2, with D tentatively TRBD2 (6 bases). The CDR3 spans 16 residues. The V and J ends lost 6 bases and 0 bases respectively, with 14 bases between them. The germline V gene has CDR1 MNHEY and CDR2 SVGEGT. The CDR3 region has the DNA TGTGCCAGCAGCCTCGCTAGCGTCGCGAACACCGGGGAGCTGTTTTAT. This translates into CASSLASVANTGELFY.

This clonotype was detected ten times or more. The chain employs TRBV5-6 and TRBJ2-3, with D perhaps being TRBD1 or TRBD2 (6 bases each). The CDR3 contains 15 residues. The V gene's germline CDR1 is SGHDT and CDR2 YYEEEE. The ends were cut back, 0 bases at V and 2 bases at J, with 10 bases in the middle. Here the CDR3 reads CASSLAGAITDTQYF. CDR3 coding DNA: TGTGCCAGCAGCTTGGCGGGGGCGATCACAGATACGCAGTATTTT.

This clonotype was seen repeatedly, ten times or more. The chain combines TRBV29-1 with TRBJ2-1, with D possibly being TRBD1 (7 bases). There are 14 residues in the CDR3. Trimming removed 8 bases at V and 7 bases at J, with 21 bases between. The germline CDR1 and CDR2 sequences are SQVTM and ANQGSEA. CDR3 bases: TGCAGCTACCAGGGGGTAGCGGAAATGAATGAGCAGTTCTTC. The encoded protein is CSYQGVAEMNEQFF.

In this sample, this clonotype turned up a few times. CDR3 bases: TGCAGTGCTAGAGATCCCTCGGGTACTTACCAGCAGTACTTC. This gives the protein CSARDPSGTYQQYF. J is TRBJ2-7 and V is TRBV20-1; D gene ambiguous. Germline V lookup: CDR1 DFQATT, CDR2 SNEGSKA (reference sequence). Trimming took 0 bases from V and 8 from J, leaving 17 bases between them. This CDR3 contains 14 residues.

Comments on this clonotype: Being one base from a much bigger clone, this may be a read error. The chain uses TRBV7-9 and TRBJ2-1; 10 bases match TRBD1. This CDR3 is 15 amino acids long. CDR1 and CDR2 from the germline V gene are SEHNR and FQNEAQ (reference sequence). For the CDR3, the DNA is TGTGCCAGCAGTCCGACAGGGGGCATCTACAGTGAGCAGTTCTTC. This codes for CASSPTGGIYSEQFF.

The V call is TRBV15, the J call TRBJ2-7, with TRBD2 as a possible D gene (7 bases). The CDR3 runs to 16 residues. Germline lookup yields CDR1 LNHNV and CDR2 YYDKDF (reference sequence). Between the trimmed V and J ends, which lost 5 bases and 8 bases, there was a span of 25 bases. CDR3 residues: CATSFGGLGDRGQQYF. CDR3 bases: TGTGCCACCAGCTTTGGAGGACTAGGGGACCGGGGGCAGCAGTACTTC.

This clonotype occurred many times. V and J are TRBV10-2 and TRBJ2-2; D is undetermined. Germline lookup yields CDR1 WSHSY and CDR2 SAAADI. CDR3 length: 10 residues. Trimming stripped 4 bases from V and 7 bases from J, with 1 base between. The CDR3 region has the DNA TGCGCCAGCAGTGGCGGGGAGCTGTTTTTT. Translating it yields CASSGGELFF.

This clonotype occurred many times. The chain is built from TRBV28 and TRBJ2-5, with D unresolved. V dropped 4 bases and J dropped 4 bases, with 28 bases sitting between them. CDR1 MDHEN and CDR2 SYDVKM come from the germline V gene. The CDR3 consists of 19 residues. The CDR3 DNA follows: TGTGCCAGCAGTTCAAGCCGAGTCCGGGCCAACGGAGTGGGAGAGACCCAGTACTTC. Translating it yields CASSSSRVRANGVGETQYF.

This clonotype appeared a single time. This may stem from a read error, because a much larger clone lies one nucleotide away. This chain links TRBV12-3 or TRBV12-4 with TRBJ1-5; D is perhaps TRBD1 (5 bases). Trimming pared 10 bases from V and 5 bases from J, leaving 24 bases between. The CDR3 is made up of 16 amino acids. CDR3 in amino acids: CANSHTAGPGDQPQHF. The CDR3 DNA reads TGTGCCAACAGCCACACCGCCGGGCCGGGGGATCAGCCCCAGCATTTT.

This clonotype has ten or more counts. The junction differs from germline at one of its ends, possibly a read error. The rearrangement joins TRBV7-9 to TRBJ2-2; D is perhaps TRBD1 (6 bases). Germline CDR1 and CDR2: SEHNR and FQNEAQ (reference sequence). The CDR3 extends over 12 amino acids. The CDR3 DNA is TGTGCCAGCAGCTTTAACCGGGCGGACAGATGGTTT. It translates to CASSFNRADRWF.

Turning to this clonotype: Given a much more abundant clone one base away, this may be a read error. V is TRBV2 and J is TRBJ1-1; D is uncertain. CDR1 SNHLY and CDR2 FYNNEI come from the germline V gene. V lost 2 bases, J lost 11 bases, and 12 bases lay in between. The CDR3 covers 12 residues. The CDR3 region is CASSEWRSGAFF. CDR3 DNA sequence: TGTGCCAGCAGTGAATGGCGGTCTGGGGCTTTCTTT.

This clonotype has ten or more counts. V gene TRBV13 combines with J gene TRBJ2-3, with TRBD2 as a possible D gene (5 bases). Trimming removed 1 base from V and 3 bases from J, with 14 bases in between. Germline CDR1 PRHDT, CDR2 FYEKMQ (reference sequence). This CDR3 spans 16 amino acids. CDR3 sequence (DNA): TGTGCCAGCAGCTTAGATAGCTTAGCGAGGACAGATACGCAGTATTTT. This encodes CASSLDSLARTDTQYF. The full variable domain, in which reference TRBV13 and TRBJ2-3 provide the parts outside the CDR3, is AAGVIQSPRHLIKEKRETATLKCYPIPRHDTVYWYQQGPGQDPQFLISFYEKMQSDKGSIPDRFSAQQFSDYHSELNMSSLELGDSALYFCASSLDSLARTDTQYFGPGTRLTVL.

This clonotype was recorded many times. This chain joins TRBV20-1 and TRBJ2-7; D may be TRBD1 (5 bases). From germline, CDR1 is DFQATT and CDR2 SNEGSKA (reference sequence). V gave up 4 bases and J gave up 0 bases, with 13 bases separating them. The CDR3 has 14 residues. Here the CDR3 DNA reads TGCAGTGCTACCAAGACAGAATACTCCTACGAGCAGTACTTC. Translation gives CSATKTEYSYEQYF.

This clonotype was recorded many times. The V call is TRBV20-1, the J call TRBJ2-7, with a weak D call TRBD1 (6 bases). The germline V and J ends were trimmed by 6 bases and 4 bases, with 19 bases remaining between them. The CDR3 consists of 14 residues. The germline CDR1 and CDR2 sequences are DFQATT and SNEGSKA (reference sequence). CDR3 coding DNA: TGCAGTGCCCGCAATCAACAAGGGGGTTACGAGCAGTACTTC. Its translation is CSARNQQGGYEQYF.

Only a few counts were recorded for this clonotype. CDR3 nucleotides: TGTGCCAGCAGTTTGGGACAGCAGAACACTGAAGCTTTCTTT. Translated: CASSLGQQNTEAFF. The chain joins TRBV27 to TRBJ1-1; the match to TRBD1 covers 7 bases. The V gene's germline CDR1 is MNHEY and CDR2 SMNVEV (reference sequence). V was pared by 3 bases and J by 1 base, with 2 bases of the junction left unmatched. This CDR3 spans 14 amino acids.

This clonotype was recorded many times. This sequence joins TRBV27 and TRBJ1-2; 9 bases are shared with TRBD1. The CDR3 runs 14 residues. CDR1 is MNHEY, CDR2 SMNVEV, per germline (reference sequence). V lost 4 bases to trimming and J lost 7 bases; unmatched junction nucleotides: 7. The CDR3 region has the DNA TGTGCCAGCAGTTACGGACAGGGGTTGGGTGGCTACACCTTC. Its translation is CASSYGQGLGGYTF.

This clonotype was seen a few times. This chain links TRBV7-6 with TRBJ2-1; 11 nucleotides line up with TRBD2. The CDR3 contains 15 residues. V was pared by 5 bases and J by 8 bases, with 8 bases of the junction left unmatched. Germline V gene sequence: CDR1 SGHVS, CDR2 FNYEAQ. The CDR3 loop reads CASSRSGGAGDEQFF. The CDR3, as DNA: TGTGCCAGCAGCCGTAGCGGGGGGGCGGGGGATGAGCAGTTCTTC. The variable domain in full, with the rest retrieved from reference TRBV7-6 and TRBJ2-1, is GAGVSQSPRYKVTKRGQDVALRCDPISGHVSLYWYRQALGQGPEFLTYFNYEAQQDKSGLPNDRFSAERPEGSISTLTIQRTEQRDSAMYRCASSRSGGAGDEQFFGPGTRLTVL.

In its sample, this clonotype was seen many times. The chain has TRBV7-8 and TRBJ2-5, with TRBD2 matching 13 bases. Germline-derived CDR1 and CDR2 are SGHVS and FQNEAQ. With V trimmed by 5 bases and J by 0 bases, 6 bases remained unmatched. The CDR3 spans 17 residues. The CDR3, as DNA: TGTGCCAGCAGCCCCAGGGGGACTAGCGGGGACCAAGAGACCCAGTACTTC. It specifies CASSPRGTSGDQETQYF.

A note on this clonotype: Since a much larger clone is just one base distant, this may be a read error. J is TRBJ2-7 and V is TRBV18, with D possibly matching TRBD1 (6 bases). The V and J ends lost 6 bases and 6 bases respectively, with 12 bases between them. The CDR3 runs to 12 residues. CDR1 is KGHSH and CDR2 is LQKENI in the germline V gene. CDR3 coding DNA: TGTGCCAGCTCCCCAGGGGACGTCGAGCAGTACTTC. Protein product: CASSPGDVEQYF.

This rearrangement joins TRBV29-1 to TRBJ1-2, with 7 bases that match TRBD1. The CDR3 length is 13 residues. The germline CDR1 and CDR2 sequences are SQVTM and ANQGSEA. V lost 5 bases to trimming and J lost 3 bases; unmatched junction nucleotides: 6. The CDR3 reads CSVLDRWDYGYTF. CDR3 coding DNA: TGCAGCGTTTTGGACAGGTGGGACTATGGCTACACCTTC.

Comment on this clonotype: At one boundary the junction diverges from the germline segment, which might be a read error. The genes are TRBV28 and TRBJ2-1, with a weak D call TRBD2 (5 bases). The CDR3 consists of 14 residues. Germline-derived CDR1 and CDR2 are MDHEN and SYDVKM. DNA for the CDR3: TGTGCCAGCAGTTTATGGGAGGCCCGTAATGCGCAGTTCTTC. Translating gives CASSLWEARNAQFF.

Details on this clonotype: A much larger clone differs from this one at a single base, so this may be a read error. The chain carries TRBV29-1 and TRBJ1-4; D is unresolved. Germline V gene lookup returns CDR1 SQVTM and CDR2 ANQGSEA. There are 11 residues in the CDR3. The V gene lost 8 bases and the J gene lost 8 bases, with 12 bases spanning the gap. CDR3 region: CSPRGWEKLFF. The CDR3 region has the DNA TGCAGCCCACGAGGGTGGGAAAAACTGTTTTTT.

This clonotype was detected once. The gene calls are TRBV12-3 or TRBV12-4 and TRBJ2-5, with 9 bases identical to TRBD2. The junction had 15 bases not matched to a gene; V was cut back by 3 bases and J by 10 bases. CDR3 size: 16 residues. DNA for the CDR3: TGTGCCAGCAGTTTCGGTAGCGGGGGCCAACTTCAGGTCCAGTACTTC. Protein: CASSFGSGGQLQVQYF.

This clonotype was seen only a few times. The rearrangement uses TRBV19 and TRBJ1-1; the D is unclear. This CDR3 has 12 residues. Trimming shortened V by 6 bases and J by 4 bases, and 9 bases separated the two germline ends. Germline assignment: CDR1 LNHDA and CDR2 SQIVND (reference sequence). CDR3 nucleotide sequence: TGTGCCAGTAGATTTGGCAGCACTGAAGCTTTCTTT. This codes for CASRFGSTEAFF.